A selection of T cell receptor beta chains follows, all from one sample in a study of shared clonotypes between healthy human individuals. Profiled with immunoSEQ multiplex PCR; TCRdb holds only in-frame clones, not every one. The data show about 180,000 clones, just under 95% seen once. Sequenced: naive CD4+ T cells sorted from blood. These receptors were collected from a woman aged 25-40 years in good health. The CDR3 runs from the conserved cysteine through the conserved F or W. D genes are given only for firm matches. Clone size is not always given. Where it is, it says once, few, many or a class for expanded clones.

j_gene	abundance	v_gene	d_gene	CDR3aa	CDR3nt
TRBJ1-1	.	TRBV9	.	CASSPDISTEAFF	TGTGCCAGCAGCCCCGACATTTCTACTGAAGCTTTCTTT
TRBJ1-2	.	TRBV5-4	.	CASSSDFNYGYTF	TGTGCCAGCAGCTCCGACTTTAACTATGGCTACACCTTC
TRBJ2-3	.	TRBV9	TRBD2	CASSVGLAGGADTQYF	TGTGCCAGCAGCGTCGGCCTAGCGGGAGGGGCAGATACGCAGTATTTT
TRBJ2-1	.	TRBV12-5	.	CASGLGELSYNEQFF	TGTGCTAGTGGTTTGGGTGAACTCTCCTACAATGAGCAGTTCTTC
TRBJ2-7	.	TRBV7-9	.	CASSPQGLPDEQYF	TGTGCCAGCAGCCCACAGGGCCTCCCGGACGAGCAGTACTTC
TRBJ2-7	.	TRBV28	.	CASSTPTASYEQYF	TGTGCCAGCAGTACCCCGACGGCTTCCTACGAGCAGTACTTC
TRBJ1-2	.	TRBV28	.	CASKDSEYGYTF	TGTGCCAGTAAGGACAGCGAGTATGGCTACACCTTC
TRBJ2-5	.	TRBV27	TRBD2	CASSLFLAGEQYF	TGTGCCAGCAGTTTATTTCTAGCGGGGGAGCAGTACTTC
TRBJ2-7	.	TRBV6-1	TRBD1	CASALGQANSYEQYF	TGTGCCAGTGCCCTGGGACAGGCTAATTCCTACGAGCAGTACTTC
TRBJ2-7	.	TRBV5-1	TRBD2	CASSLTSGSPTSYEQYF	TGCGCCAGCAGCCTGACTAGCGGGAGCCCGACCTCCTACGAGCAGTACTTC
TRBJ2-7	.	TRBV10-3	.	CAISEGQGLLYEQYF	TGTGCCATCAGTGAAGGCCAGGGGCTTCTCTACGAGCAGTACTTC
TRBJ1-6	.	TRBV4-1	.	CASSQVYAGKNNSPLHF	TGCGCCAGCAGCCAAGTATACGCAGGGAAGAACAATTCACCCCTCCACTTT
TRBJ2-7	.	TRBV14	TRBD2	CASSQEALAGYEQYF	TGTGCCAGCAGCCAAGAAGCGCTAGCGGGGTACGAGCAGTACTTC
TRBJ1-1	once	TRBV7-9	.	CASSPSRVRNTEAFF	TGTGCCAGCAGCCCAAGTAGAGTCCGGAACACTGAAGCTTTCTTT
TRBJ1-2	.	TRBV5-6	.	CASSPDRLYGYTF	TGTGCCAGCAGCCCTGACAGACTCTATGGCTACACCTTC
TRBJ2-7	.	TRBV28	.	CASSSMDKTSYEQYF	TGTGCCAGCAGTTCGATGGACAAGACCTCCTACGAGCAGTACTTC
TRBJ2-2	.	TRBV28	.	CASSLSYATGELFF	TGTGCCAGCAGTTTATCGTACGCCACCGGGGAGCTGTTTTTT
TRBJ1-4	.	TRBV30	.	CAWNSRNREKLFF	TGTGCCTGGAATAGCCGCAACAGGGAAAAACTGTTTTTT
TRBJ1-3	.	TRBV18	.	CASSPLKSREERNTIYF	TGTGCCAGCTCACCGTTAAAGTCCAGGGAAGAGAGAAACACCATATATTTT
TRBJ2-2	.	TRBV4-1	.	CASSQDPGSINTGELFF	TGCGCCAGCAGCCAAGATCCGGGGAGTATTAACACCGGGGAGCTGTTTTTT
TRBJ2-5	.	TRBV5-1	.	CASSMTGTPGGETQYF	TGCGCCAGCAGCATGACCGGGACACCGGGCGGGGAGACCCAGTACTTC
TRBJ2-7	.	TRBV19	.	CASSSRQGLGYEQYF	TGTGCCAGTAGTTCGCGACAGGGACTGGGCTACGAGCAGTACTTC
TRBJ2-7	.	TRBV5-1	.	CASSFGSSYEQYF	TGCGCCAGCAGCTTCGGGTCCTCCTACGAGCAGTACTTC
TRBJ2-2	.	TRBV28	TRBD1	CASVRQGLLSGTGELFF	TGTGCCAGCGTTAGACAGGGCCTTCTTTCGGGTACCGGGGAGCTGTTTTTT
TRBJ2-7	.	TRBV5-8	.	CASSLWEPHEQYF	TGTGCCAGCAGCTTGTGGGAGCCCCACGAGCAGTACTTC
TRBJ2-7	.	TRBV18	.	CASSATGTRPYEQYF	TGTGCCAGCTCAGCTACCGGGACAAGACCCTACGAGCAGTACTTC
TRBJ1-2	.	TRBV11-2	.	CASSSPKRLGVIYGYTF	TGTGCCAGCAGCTCCCCTAAAAGGTTAGGCGTCATCTATGGCTACACCTTC
TRBJ2-5	.	TRBV7-2	.	CASSFSGGETQYF	TGTGCCAGCAGCTTTAGCGGAGGGGAGACCCAGTACTTC
TRBJ1-1	once	TRBV11-2	.	CASSLDGSTEAFF	TGTGCCAGCAGCTTAGATGGGAGCACTGAAGCTTTCTTT